The 7 T cell receptor beta chains below were found in one sample sequenced in a study of CD8+CD57+ T cells in acquired aplastic anemia. TCR beta VDJ and CDR3 profiles were obtained from a genomic DNA template. TCRdb fed the reads into MiXCR, producing one record per CDR3 protein. The table includes about 240,000 distinct CDR3 sequences, roughly half detected once. For sequencing, patients were chosen who had shown expansion of CD8+CD57+ cells by flow cytometry. The sequencing sample was made of sorted CD4+, CD8+, or CD8+CD57+ T cells (not recorded which) from PBMCs. The receptors originated from a human donor with aplastic anemia.

About this clonotype itself: One end of the junction varies from germline; a read error may be responsible. The chain carries TRBV7-9 and TRBJ2-7; no clear D gene. Germline V gene sequence: CDR1 SEHNR, CDR2 FQNEAQ (reference sequence). There are 13 residues in the CDR3. In DNA form, the CDR3 reads TGTGCCAGCAGCTTAGACAGTCTGGGCGAGCAGTGCTTC. Amino acid sequence: CASSLDSLGEQCF.

This clonotype was picked up many times. The CDR3 does not close with the conserved phenylalanine or tryptophan, likely indicating a read error. The genes are TRBV29-1 and TRBJ2-7, with a tentative D call TRBD2 (5 bases). V lost 7 bases and J 5 bases, leaving 12 bases between the germline ends. Germline-derived CDR1 and CDR2 are SQVTM and ANQGSEA. The CDR3 consists of 11 residues. The CDR3 DNA follows: TGCAGCGCGGACTTTCTGGACGAGCAGTACCTC. It encodes CSADFLDEQYL.

This clonotype was counted a few times. This chain connects TRBV4-2 to TRBJ2-7; a possible D gene is TRBD1 (6 bases). CDR1 is LGHNA, CDR2 YNFKEQ, per germline. Trimming took 0 bases from V and 4 from J, leaving 13 bases between them. The CDR3 has 15 amino acids. In DNA form, the CDR3 reads TGTGCCAGCAGCCAAGACTCTGGGACACAGTACGAGCAGTACTTC. Its protein product is CASSQDSGTQYEQYF.

This clonotype was seen just once. The chain couples TRBV24-1 to TRBJ2-7; 7 bases line up with TRBD1. The CDR3 is 17 residues long. Trimming at V came to 2 bases and at J to 0 bases, leaving 9 bases not matched to a gene. Germline lookup yields CDR1 KGHDR and CDR2 SFDVKD. The chain's CDR3 is CATSDSSTGTASYEQYF. The CDR3, as DNA: TGTGCCACCAGTGATTCGTCGACCGGGACAGCCTCCTACGAGCAGTACTTC.

The chain carries TRBV7-2 and TRBJ2-1; 8 bases map to TRBD1. The germline gives CDR1 SGHTA, CDR2 FQGNSA. V shed 5 bases, J shed 6 bases, and the junction held 9 bases outside the gene matches. The CDR3 has 15 residues. In nucleotides, the CDR3 is TGTGCCAGCAGCACTTCGCGGACAGGGCGCAATGAGCAGTTCTTC. Amino acid sequence: CASSTSRTGRNEQFF.

This clonotype was counted only a few times. The J gene is TRBJ1-1, the V gene TRBV30, with a possible D match to TRBD1 (5 bases). Germline CDR1 reads GTSNPN; CDR2 reads SVGIG (reference sequence). CDR3 length: 15 amino acids. The ends were cut back, 7 bases at V and 0 bases at J, with 18 bases in the middle. In nucleotides, the CDR3 is TGTGCCTTTGCCCCGGGGCGTAAGATGAACACTGAAGCTTTCTTT. Amino acids: CAFAPGRKMNTEAFF. Full variable domain (outside the CDR3, taken from reference TRBV30 and TRBJ1-1): SQTIHQWPATLVQPVGSPLSLECTVEGTSNPNLYWYRQAAGRGLQLLFYSVGIGQISSEVPQNLSASRPQDRQFILSSKKLLLSDSGFYLCAFAPGRKMNTEAFFGQGTRLTVV.

In this sample, this clonotype turned up many times. V is TRBV29-1 and J is TRBJ2-7; TRBD1 or TRBD2 may be the D gene (5 bases each). Trimming took off 6 bases at V and 0 bases at J, with 21 bases between the two ends. In germline, CDR1 is SQVTM, CDR2 ANQGSEA. The CDR3 contains 16 residues. CDR3 residues: CSVEPSGTGSSYEQYF. CDR3 nucleotides: TGCAGCGTAGAACCCTCCGGGACGGGGAGCTCCTACGAGCAGTACTTC.